What follows is one TCR beta chain and its context. Its antigen is unidentified. Some clones are missing from TCRdb's copy, which holds only in-frame ones; the method was immunoSEQ multiplex PCR. The repertoire includes some 120,000 clones, 70% to 90% of them detected once, and about 1.6% sits in the top ten. The sample originates from a study of T cell responses to AZD1222 COVID-19 vaccine. As for the study in general: Second-dose schedules of about 4 or about 12 weeks were combined. Regarding the study as a whole: A mostly white British donor set with more females was recruited, and clonal diversity was possibly underestimated. There were vaccine-associated CD4 TCRs across spike, dominant at 160-218 and 743-854. Scientists sampled the repertoires only once the peak T cell response had passed.

The germline V gene has CDR1 MNHNS and CDR2 SASEGT. The CDR3 is 17 residues long. V trimming: 4 bases; J trimming: 4 bases; junction bases outside the gene matches: 13. The sample in question was peripheral blood, obtained on day 0 of AZD1222 vaccination. This chain links TRBV6-1 with TRBJ1-3, with TRBD1 matching over 7 bases. This TCR was recovered from an adult in good health. CDR3 nucleotide sequence: TGTGCCAGCAGTGTTTCGAGAGGGGGCGCGGGAGGAAACACCATATATTTT. Protein product: CASSVSRGGAGGNTIYF.